What follows are 25 T cell receptor beta chains derived from one specimen sequenced in a study of regulatory dendritic cells for organ transplantation. TCRdb keeps only in-frame clones here, not all; method: immunoSEQ multiplex PCR. The table lists under 40,000 clones, about 90% of them singletons. Sequencing was performed on naive CD8+ T cells from blood. Subset specified: CD45RA+ naive T cells. The receptors shown here come from a human donor in good health.

This sequence joins TRBV27 and TRBJ1-5; unclear D gene. V lost 2 bases and J 9 bases, leaving 8 bases between the germline ends. The CDR3 consists of 12 residues. CDR1 MNHEY and CDR2 SMNVEV come from the germline V gene (reference sequence). CDR3 nucleotide sequence: TGTGCCAGCAGTTTACATGGGCGGCCCCAGCATTTT. Translated: CASSLHGRPQHF.

The V and J genes are TRBV27 and TRBJ2-3; D may match TRBD1 or TRBD2 (6 bases each). The CDR3 has 15 residues. Germline V CDR1 and CDR2: MNHEY, SMNVEV (reference sequence). V lost 1 base to trimming and J lost 3 bases, with 11 bases between them. The DNA for the CDR3 is TGTGCCAGCAGTTTATGGGGGGCCTTGACAGATACGCAGTATTTT. Its protein product is CASSLWGALTDTQYF.

The CDR3 nucleotides read TGTGCCAGTACTTTTGCGACTAGCGGGGGGGACACAGATACGCAGTATTTT. Protein product: CASTFATSGGDTDTQYF. The chain employs TRBV19 and TRBJ2-3; TRBD2 agrees at 14 bases. V was clipped by 7 bases and J by 2 bases; unmatched bases: 8. Germline V CDR1 and CDR2: LNHDA, SQIVND (reference sequence). The CDR3 contains 17 residues.

The rearrangement joins TRBV15 to TRBJ1-1; 8 nucleotides agree with TRBD1. CDR1 and CDR2 from the germline V gene are LNHNV and YYDKDF (reference sequence). The CDR3 is made up of 14 amino acids. Trimming cost V 8 bases and J 0 bases; bases outside gene matches: 5. The DNA of the CDR3 is TGTGCCACCGCACGGACAGGGATGAACACTGAAGCTTTCTTT. It translates to CATARTGMNTEAFF.

J is TRBJ2-7 and V is TRBV27, with D perhaps TRBD1 (5 bases). Trimming cost V 7 bases and J 1 base, with 23 bases left between them. CDR1 MNHEY and CDR2 SMNVEV come from the germline V gene (reference sequence). CDR3 size: 17 residues. In DNA form, the CDR3 reads TGTGCCAGCATGCCGGAAACAGGTACATTCGGTTCCTACGAGCAGTACTTC. It encodes CASMPETGTFGSYEQYF.

In its sample, this clone was seen once. This chain uses TRBV5-4 with TRBJ1-6; 7 bases line up with TRBD1. The J segment lost 10 bases and the V segment lost 3 bases, leaving 4 bases of the junction unmatched. Per the germline V gene, CDR1 is SGHNT and CDR2 is YYREEE (reference sequence). The CDR3 is made up of 13 amino acids. CDR3 bases: TGTGCCAGCAGCTCGACAGGGATGTCACCCCTCCACTTT. Residues: CASSSTGMSPLHF. Full variable domain (rest looked up from reference TRBV5-4 and TRBJ1-6): ETGVTQSPTHLIKTRGQQVTLRCSSQSGHNTVSWYQQALGQGPQFIFQYYREEENGRGNFPPRFSGLQFPNYSSELNVNALELDDSALYLCASSSTGMSPLHFGNGTRLTVT.

This chain joins TRBV27 and TRBJ2-3; 8 nucleotides align to TRBD1. The V gene end was trimmed by 6 bases and the J gene end by 8 bases; junction bases not matched to a gene: 16. This CDR3 comprises 16 residues. From germline, CDR1 is MNHEY and CDR2 SMNVEV (reference sequence). CDR3 sequence reads: CASSSRDRSPQGTQYF. The CDR3 DNA sequence: TGTGCCAGCAGCTCTCGGGACAGGAGCCCACAGGGTACGCAGTATTTT.

This clone appeared once. The rearrangement links TRBV7-2 to TRBJ2-7; 13 bases agree with TRBD2. Germline V gene lookup returns CDR1 SGHTA and CDR2 FQGNSA. The CDR3 covers 15 residues. With 5 bases clipped from V and 2 bases from J, the junction kept 3 bases outside the gene matches. The CDR3 spells CASSPGLAGAYEQYF. In DNA form, the CDR3 reads TGTGCCAGCAGCCCTGGACTAGCGGGAGCCTACGAGCAGTACTTC.

This clone was seen a single time. The chain has TRBV19 and TRBJ2-1; TRBD2 is a possible D gene (6 bases). Germline loops: CDR1 LNHDA, CDR2 SQIVND (reference sequence). CDR3 length: 16 residues. The germline V and J ends were trimmed by 1 base and 6 bases, with 16 bases remaining between them. Here the CDR3 DNA reads TGTGCCAGTAGTATAGCCAACCTAGGACTAAGCAATGAGCAGTTCTTC. Its translation is CASSIANLGLSNEQFF.

The table lists this clone with a few counts. The V gene is TRBV27, the J gene TRBJ2-5; D may be TRBD2 (6 bases). V was shortened by 6 bases and J by 6 bases, with 14 bases between the two germline ends. This CDR3 region has 13 residues. CDR1 and CDR2 (germline): MNHEY, SMNVEV (reference sequence). For the CDR3, the DNA is TGTGCCAGCAGCCCCTCCCGGGGGAAGACCCAGTACTTC. Translating gives CASSPSRGKTQYF.

This chain joins TRBV5-4 and TRBJ1-2; D remains unclear. V lost 1 base to trimming and J lost 5 bases, with 9 bases between them. The CDR3 sequence is 13 residues long. CDR1 and CDR2 (germline): SGHNT, YYREEE (reference sequence). In DNA form, the CDR3 reads TGTGCCAGCAGCTTGCGACCGGGATATGGCTACACCTTC. It translates to CASSLRPGYGYTF.

This chain uses TRBV2 with TRBJ2-1; possibly TRBD1 for D (5 bases). The germline gives CDR1 SNHLY, CDR2 FYNNEI. V lost 3 bases, J lost 6 bases, and 9 bases lay in between. CDR3 length equals 13 residues. CDR3 in DNA: TGTGCCAGCAGTGACCAGGGCCCCAATGAGCAGTTCTTC. It codes for CASSDQGPNEQFF.

The CDR3 DNA follows: TGTGCCAGCAGTTTAGGCCGGGCGGGGGGGCTCAATGAGCAGTTCTTC. It is translated as CASSLGRAGGLNEQFF. The chain combines TRBV27 with TRBJ2-1; TRBD2 matches at 9 bases. Germline V gene lookup returns CDR1 MNHEY and CDR2 SMNVEV (reference sequence). V dropped 2 bases and J dropped 6; count of bases not matched to a gene: 8. The CDR3 consists of 16 residues.

This clone was observed a single time. The rearrangement joins TRBV7-6 to TRBJ2-1; D perhaps matches TRBD2 (5 bases). Trimming pared 2 bases from V and 4 bases from J, leaving 6 bases between. Germline CDR1 reads SGHVS; CDR2 reads FNYEAQ. The CDR3 spans 13 residues. CDR3 region: CASSLTGYNEQFF. The DNA for the CDR3 is TGTGCCAGCAGCTTAACGGGGTACAATGAGCAGTTCTTC.

V is TRBV13 and J is TRBJ2-7; 7 nucleotides agree with TRBD1. CDR3 length: 19 residues. The junction had 16 bases not matched to a gene; V was cut back by 1 base and J by 1 base. Germline CDR1 and CDR2: PRHDT and FYEKMQ (reference sequence). The CDR3 sequence: CASSLVTRGLTYGSYEQYF. The CDR3 DNA reads TGTGCCAGCAGCTTAGTGACCAGGGGGTTAACCTACGGGTCCTACGAGCAGTACTTC.

The chain has TRBV6-5 and TRBJ2-3, with TRBD2 as a possible D gene (5 bases). The CDR3 is 15 residues long. V lost 0 bases, J lost 5 bases, and 12 bases lay in between. CDR1 MNHEY and CDR2 SVGAGI come from the germline V gene. CDR3 amino acids: CASSYSRVFKDTQYF. CDR3 nucleotides: TGTGCCAGCAGTTACTCGAGGGTTTTTAAAGATACGCAGTATTTT.

The gene calls are TRBV6-5 and TRBJ2-7; TRBD2 matches 10 bases. The CDR3 has 15 residues. Germline CDR1 is MNHEY and CDR2 is SVGAGI. V lost 8 bases and J lost 4; bases outside the gene matches: 11. In nucleotides, the CDR3 is TGTGCCAGCTCAATTTTAACGGGACTAGCGTACGAGCAGTACTTC. Amino acid sequence: CASSILTGLAYEQYF.

The chain combines TRBV7-8 with TRBJ2-7; a weak D match, TRBD2 (5 bases). The CDR3 sequence is 15 residues long. The germline V gene has CDR1 SGHVS and CDR2 FQNEAQ. Trimming took off 5 bases at V and 2 bases at J, with 16 bases between the two ends. CDR3 in DNA: TGTGCCAGCAGCCCCTCCCACTGGGAGACCTACGAGCAGTACTTC. Amino acids: CASSPSHWETYEQYF. Full variable domain (remainder filled in from reference TRBV7-8 and TRBJ2-7): GAGVSQSPRYKVAKRGQDVALRCDPISGHVSLFWYQQALGQGPEFLTYFQNEAQLDKSGLPSDRFFAERPEGSVSTLKIQRTQQEDSAVYLCASSPSHWETYEQYFGPGTRLTVT.

This clone was detected once. V usage is TRBV15 and J usage is TRBJ2-5; possibly TRBD1 for D (6 bases). The CDR3 contains 15 residues. The germline V gene has CDR1 LNHNV and CDR2 YYDKDF (reference sequence). Trimming took off 1 base at V and 4 bases at J, with 13 bases between the two ends. CDR3 sequence (DNA): TGTGCCACCAGCAGAGGTCGACAGGCCGCAGAGACCCAGTACTTC. Protein product: CATSRGRQAAETQYF.

This rearrangement joins TRBV10-3 to TRBJ1-1, with D uncertain. The CDR3 is made up of 15 amino acids. Germline lookup yields CDR1 ENHRY and CDR2 SYGVKD. The V end was cut by 4 bases, the J end by 2 bases, with 14 bases between. The CDR3 region has the DNA TGTGCCATCAGTGTCCAGGCTCCTCTCAACACTGAAGCTTTCTTT. Amino acid sequence: CAISVQAPLNTEAFF.

J is TRBJ2-7 and V is TRBV2; D may correspond to TRBD1 or TRBD2 (5 bases each). This CDR3 comprises 16 residues. The V end lost 7 bases, the J end lost 3 bases, and 22 bases lay between the germline ends. Germline-derived CDR1 and CDR2 are SNHLY and FYNNEI. In DNA form, the CDR3 reads TGTGCCAGCACCGATGGCGCACCCGGGACCTACTACGAGCAGTACTTC. Protein product: CASTDGAPGTYYEQYF.

The rearrangement joins TRBV19 to TRBJ2-1, with 8 bases fitting TRBD2. V dropped 3 bases and J dropped 0; count of bases not matched to a gene: 1. The CDR3 sequence is 15 residues long. CDR1 is LNHDA, CDR2 SQIVND, per germline (reference sequence). As DNA, the CDR3 is TGTGCCAGTAGTATCGGGGGGGGCTCCTACAATGAGCAGTTCTTC. Its protein is CASSIGGGSYNEQFF.

The chain uses TRBV21-1 and TRBJ2-5. TRBV21-1 is flagged as a pseudogene. The CDR3 has 15 residues. CDR3 sequence reads: CASSMNTVPREYWYF. Written as DNA, the CDR3 is TGTGCCAGCAGCATGAACACGGTGCCAAGAGAGTATTGGTACTTC.

The rearrangement joins TRBV21-1 to TRBJ2-5; the D call TRBD1 from the table was never checked on the DNA. TRBV21-1 is described as a pseudogene. The CDR3 runs to 16 residues. CDR3 DNA: TGTGCCAGCAGCGGAGCCGGGACAGGGCTGTCAGAGACCCAGTACTTC. Translating gives CASSGAGTGLSETQYF.

This clone was recorded only once. V usage is TRBV27 and J usage is TRBJ2-7; TRBD2 matches at 7 bases. Germline CDR1 MNHEY, CDR2 SMNVEV (reference sequence). The V and J ends lost 3 bases and 2 bases, in that order; junction bases with no gene match: 7. The CDR3 covers 15 residues. The CDR3 here is CASSFNGLEAYEQYF. The CDR3 nucleotides read TGTGCCAGCAGTTTCAATGGACTAGAAGCCTACGAGCAGTACTTC.